The entry below gives a single TCR beta chain sequence along with its context. Germline CDR1 is MNHEY and CDR2 is SVGAGI. CDR3 length: 15 amino acids. Losses at the gene ends were 4 bases for V and 4 bases for J; bases not matched to a gene: 5. The data belong to a study of blood T cell repertoires in COVID-19. Study-level background: There were acute and convalescent COVID-19 samples, and they came from the United States, Italy and Spain. The analysed material was cDNA or gDNA that came from T cells, B-cell-depleted T cells, or PBMCs.

As processed by the authors: The assay estimated nucleated cells by amplifying reference gene primers. Some clones are missing from TCRdb's copy, which holds only in-frame ones; the method was immunoSEQ multiplex PCR. V and J calls plus clone size are reproduced from that table; the DNA served to infer D and trimming. Of about 36,000 clones in the sample, 81% were seen once. The specimen sequenced was peripheral blood. This clonotype was obtained from a human donor in a cohort sampled during active or convalescent COVID-19. The donor label of this sample is uncertain. V and J are TRBV6-5 and TRBJ2-2; TRBD2 agrees at 8 bases. CDR3 DNA: TGTGCCAGCAGTTGGACGGGAGGGGGCACCGGGGAGCTGTTTTTT. It yields the protein CASSWTGGGTGELFF.